The 25 T cell receptor beta chains listed next were all sequenced from one sample in a study of blood T cell repertoires in COVID-19 (TCRdb year 2020). Libraries were prepared through the immunoSEQ multiplex PCR assay. In TCRdb, the immuneACCESS table is reduced to in-frame sequences with V and J assigned. These tables do not hold every clone; where another copy was compared, an unresolved V gene accounts for under half, and the others remain unexplained. This sample comprises 200,000 or so clones, roughly 86% of them detected only once. The ten largest clones capture 3% to 3.5% of the sample. Sequenced material: peripheral blood. Source of these receptors: a man aged 55 to 70 with acute or convalescent COVID-19.

The chain recombines TRBV9 with TRBJ1-1; no firm D call. This CDR3 has 14 amino acids. Trimming cost V 0 bases and J 1 base, with 7 bases left between them. The germline V gene encodes CDR1 SGDLS and CDR2 YYNGEE. The CDR3 region is CASSVVATNTEAFF. CDR3 nucleotides: TGTGCCAGCAGCGTAGTAGCAACGAACACTGAAGCTTTCTTT.

The chain's CDR3 is CASSQDLAGSYEQYF. CDR3 DNA: TGTGCCAGCAGCCAAGACCTAGCGGGGAGCTACGAGCAGTACTTC. This chain uses TRBV4-2 with TRBJ2-7; 9 nucleotides match TRBD2. V lost 0 bases to trimming and J lost 3 bases; unmatched junction nucleotides: 3. The V gene's germline CDR1 is LGHNA and CDR2 YNFKEQ. The CDR3 spans 15 residues.

The chain carries TRBV7-7 and TRBJ2-5; weak D call: TRBD1 (6 bases). The CDR3 sequence is 14 residues long. V gave up 4 bases and J gave up 6 bases, with 15 bases separating them. The germline V gene has CDR1 SSHAT and CDR2 FNYEAQ (reference sequence). The CDR3 sequence: CASSSSGQAKTQYF. DNA of the CDR3: TGTGCCAGCAGCTCTTCGGGACAAGCAAAGACCCAGTACTTC.

Turning to this clone: Within the sample, other DNA sequences also encode this same CDR3. This chain links TRBV6-5 with TRBJ2-3; 9 bases align to TRBD2. The CDR3 has 14 residues. The V gene's germline CDR1 is MNHEY and CDR2 SVGAGI. V shed 5 bases and J 4 bases; nucleotides not matched to a gene: 4. The CDR3 region has the DNA TGTGCCAGCAGTAGCCGCGGGGGGGCAGATACGCAGTATTTT. This encodes CASSSRGGADTQYF.

This clone was found once. This rearrangement joins TRBV7-8 to TRBJ1-2, with no clear D. Trimming removed 1 base from V and 5 bases from J, with 8 bases in between. In germline, CDR1 is SGHVS, CDR2 FQNEAQ. The length of the CDR3 is 13 residues. The CDR3 sequence: CASSLDREYGYTF. The CDR3 nucleotides are TGTGCCAGCAGCTTAGATCGCGAATATGGCTACACCTTC.

V is TRBV5-5 and J is TRBJ2-7, with TRBD1 matching over 10 bases. Germline trimming cut 4 bases from V and 4 bases from J; bases unmatched to any gene: 5. The CDR3 is 14 amino acids. From germline, CDR1 is SGHKS and CDR2 YYEKEE (reference sequence). The CDR3 here is CASSVRDRGYEQYF. CDR3 DNA sequence: TGTGCCAGCAGCGTCCGGGACAGGGGATACGAGCAGTACTTC.

The chain joins TRBV19 to TRBJ1-1, with TRBD1 matching over 10 bases. This CDR3 contains 15 residues. Trimming at V came to 6 bases and at J to 5 bases, leaving 9 bases not matched to a gene. The germline V gene has CDR1 LNHDA and CDR2 SQIVND (reference sequence). The CDR3 sequence is CASSGQGGITTEAFF. CDR3 sequence (DNA): TGTGCCAGTAGCGGACAGGGGGGGATCACTACTGAAGCTTTCTTT.

This clone was seen only once. The rearrangement links TRBV5-1 to TRBJ1-1; the D is unclear. V lost 4 bases to trimming and J lost 2 bases, with 12 bases between them. Germline values: CDR1 SGHRS, CDR2 YFSETQ. The CDR3 length is 14 residues. The CDR3, as DNA: TGCGCCAGCAGCCCCTCCCCAGTAAACACTGAAGCTTTCTTT. Residues: CASSPSPVNTEAFF. The full variable domain, in which reference TRBV5-1 and TRBJ1-1 provide the parts outside the CDR3, is KAGVTQTPRYLIKTRGQQVTLSCSPISGHRSVSWYQQTPGQGLQFLFEYFSETQRNKGNFPGRFSGRQFSNSRSEMNVSTLELGDSALYLCASSPSPVNTEAFFGQGTRLTVV.

The chain links TRBV7-2 to TRBJ2-7; 8 nucleotides align to TRBD1. The germline V gene has CDR1 SGHTA and CDR2 FQGNSA. V shed 6 bases, J shed 3 bases, and the junction held 4 bases outside the gene matches. This CDR3 has 13 amino acids. The CDR3 sequence is CASSSDRGYEQYF. In nucleotides, the CDR3 is TGTGCCAGCAGTTCAGACAGGGGCTACGAGCAGTACTTC. The full variable domain, in which reference TRBV7-2 and TRBJ2-7 provide the parts outside the CDR3, is GAGVSQSPSNKVTEKGKDVELRCDPISGHTALYWYRQSLGQGLEFLIYFQGNSAPDKSGLPSDRFSAERTGGSVSTLTIQRTQQEDSAVYLCASSSDRGYEQYFGPGTRLTVT.

This chain uses TRBV6-1 with TRBJ1-2; possibly TRBD1 for D (6 bases). The CDR3 length is 12 residues. V lost 3 bases and J lost 6, with 8 bases in between. Per the germline V gene, CDR1 is MNHNS and CDR2 is SASEGT. The CDR3 coding sequence is TGTGCCAGCAGTGACAGGGGTGATGGCTACACCTTC. This translates into CASSDRGDGYTF.

V usage is TRBV19 and J usage is TRBJ1-2; D is undetermined. V was shortened by 5 bases and J by 6 bases, with 22 bases between the two germline ends. This CDR3 is 16 amino acids long. Germline CDR1 reads LNHDA; CDR2 reads SQIVND (reference sequence). The CDR3 sequence is CASSPSLGRRKDGYTF. The CDR3 region has the DNA TGTGCCAGTAGTCCTAGCTTGGGCAGGCGGAAGGATGGCTACACCTTC.

The J gene is TRBJ2-2, the V gene TRBV5-1; the match to TRBD1 covers 9 bases. The CDR3 consists of 16 residues. The J segment lost 0 bases and the V segment lost 4 bases, leaving 4 bases of the junction unmatched. The germline CDR1 and CDR2 sequences are SGHRS and YFSETQ. The CDR3 region has the DNA TGCGCCAGCAGCGCCTGGACAGGGGCGAACACCGGGGAGCTGTTTTTT. It is translated as CASSAWTGANTGELFF.

The J gene is TRBJ1-1, the V gene TRBV28, with D possibly matching TRBD1 (5 bases). Germline CDR1 is MDHEN and CDR2 is SYDVKM. The CDR3 covers 16 residues. V lost 5 bases and J 5 bases, leaving 21 bases between the germline ends. The CDR3 nucleotides are TGTGCCAGCAGTACGAATGGGGCGGGACTCGGGACTGAAGCTTTCTTT. It translates to CASSTNGAGLGTEAFF.

J is TRBJ1-5 and V is TRBV20-1; 8 nucleotides align to TRBD1. Germline CDR1 DFQATT, CDR2 SNEGSKA (reference sequence). V shed 3 bases, J shed 3 bases, and the junction held 7 bases outside the gene matches. This CDR3 region has 15 residues. The CDR3 spells CSASRSGGNNQPQHF. CDR3 sequence (DNA): TGCAGTGCTAGTCGGTCAGGGGGCAACAATCAGCCCCAGCATTTT.

The V call is TRBV19, the J call TRBJ1-1; possibly TRBD1 for D (5 bases). Trimming left V 0 bases short and J 7 bases short, with 24 bases between. The CDR3 runs 18 residues. Germline CDR1 and CDR2: LNHDA and SQIVND (reference sequence). CDR3: CASSIDRSGTRVVGEAFF. The CDR3, as DNA: TGTGCCAGTAGTATAGATCGTAGCGGGACCAGGGTTGTCGGTGAAGCTTTCTTT.

This clone was detected only once. V and J are TRBV4-1 and TRBJ2-3, with TRBD2 matching 10 bases. The germline V gene has CDR1 MGHRA and CDR2 YSYEKL. The CDR3 consists of 17 residues. Trimming removed 1 base from V and 1 base from J; junction bases left unmatched: 5. CDR3 bases: TGCGCCAGCAGCCAAGTATTAGGACTAGCGGGCACAGATACGCAGTATTTT. It is translated as CASSQVLGLAGTDTQYF.

This clone has more than one count but fewer than ten. This chain joins TRBV7-2 and TRBJ1-1; TRBD1 matches at 7 bases. The CDR3 has 14 amino acids. Germline CDR1 reads SGHTA; CDR2 reads FQGNSA. V gave up 5 bases and J gave up 6 bases; unmatched junction bases: 9. CDR3 sequence: CASSIGGQGAEAFF. For the CDR3, the DNA is TGTGCCAGCAGCATCGGGGGTCAGGGGGCTGAAGCTTTCTTT. Filled out from reference TRBV7-2 and TRBJ1-1, the complete variable domain reads GAGVSQSPSNKVTEKGKDVELRCDPISGHTALYWYRQSLGQGLEFLIYFQGNSAPDKSGLPSDRFSAERTGGSVSTLTIQRTQQEDSAVYLCASSIGGQGAEAFFGQGTRLTVV.

This rearrangement joins TRBV23-1 to TRBJ1-1; 12 bases are shared with TRBD1. TRBV23-1 falls under the ORF class, with uncertain function. The J segment lost 4 bases and the V segment lost 6 bases, leaving 3 bases of the junction unmatched. The CDR3 runs to 14 residues. The CDR3 loop is CASRGTGGFTEAFF. The CDR3 nucleotides read TGCGCCAGCAGGGGGACAGGGGGCTTCACTGAAGCTTTCTTT.

The chain links TRBV12-3 or TRBV12-4 to TRBJ1-2, with unresolved D. The ends were cut back, 6 bases at V and 4 bases at J, with 9 bases in the middle. The CDR3 contains 12 residues. CDR3 protein: CASSPGAYGYTF. Here the CDR3 DNA reads TGTGCCAGCAGCCCAGGCGCCTATGGCTACACCTTC.

The chain recombines TRBV27 with TRBJ1-1; 11 bases are shared with TRBD1. V shed 4 bases, J shed 4 bases, and the junction held 5 bases outside the gene matches. Germline CDR1 reads MNHEY; CDR2 reads SMNVEV (reference sequence). CDR3 size: 15 residues. CDR3 region: CASSWGTGGGTEAFF. For the CDR3, the DNA is TGTGCCAGCAGTTGGGGGACAGGGGGAGGCACTGAAGCTTTCTTT.

This chain connects TRBV6-5 to TRBJ2-7; weak D call: TRBD2 (6 bases). This CDR3 region has 15 residues. Trimming pared 6 bases from V and 3 bases from J, leaving 18 bases between. CDR1 MNHEY and CDR2 SVGAGI come from the germline V gene. This chain's CDR3 is CASRGGRINFYEQYF. CDR3 coding DNA: TGTGCCAGCAGGGGGGGACGAATTAACTTCTACGAGCAGTACTTC.

The V call is TRBV2, the J call TRBJ2-3, with D possibly being TRBD2 (6 bases). CDR3 size: 14 residues. The V gene lost 10 bases and the J gene lost 2 bases, with 16 bases spanning the gap. Per germline, CDR1 SNHLY and CDR2 FYNNEI. The CDR3 sequence: CANPWTTYTDTQYF. DNA for the CDR3: TGTGCCAACCCCTGGACTACTTACACAGATACGCAGTATTTT.

J is TRBJ2-1 and V is TRBV2; 8 nucleotides align to TRBD1. The V segment lost 8 bases and the J segment 0 bases; nucleotides outside the gene matches: 6. Germline V gives CDR1 SNHLY, CDR2 FYNNEI. This CDR3 is built from 15 residues. CDR3 coding DNA: TGTGCCAGCGGACGACAGGGGAGCTCCTACAATGAGCAGTTCTTC. This sequence encodes CASGRQGSSYNEQFF.

J is TRBJ1-1 and V is TRBV28; D might be TRBD1 (5 bases). Germline CDR1 and CDR2: MDHEN and SYDVKM. Trimming removed 3 bases at V and 4 bases at J, with 12 bases between. This CDR3 is 14 amino acids long. The CDR3 spells CASSLRRASTEAFF. CDR3 DNA: TGTGCCAGCAGTTTGCGCAGGGCCAGCACTGAAGCTTTCTTT.

This sequence joins TRBV10-3 and TRBJ1-2; 7 bases agree with TRBD1. V trimming: 11 bases; J trimming: 8 bases; junction bases outside the gene matches: 14. This CDR3 is built from 13 residues. Germline CDR1 ENHRY, CDR2 SYGVKD. The CDR3 here is CASRGQGLEGYTF. For the CDR3, the DNA is TGTGCCTCTAGGGGGCAGGGGCTAGAAGGCTACACCTTC.